Each of the 9 T cell receptor beta chains below was sequenced from the same sample in a study of blood T cell repertoires in COVID-19. Sequencing was performed with immunoSEQ multiplex PCR; in TCRdb, only in-frame clones are kept and a portion is missing. The table records around 260,000 clones, roughly 84% of them present only once. Sequenced material: peripheral blood. The receptors here all came from a person aged 70 to 85 with COVID-19, enrolled during active disease.

This sequence joins TRBV4-3 and TRBJ2-3; possible D gene TRBD1, 6 bases. V was shortened by 1 base and J by 4 bases, with 12 bases between the two germline ends. The germline gives CDR1 LGHNA, CDR2 YSLEER. CDR3 length equals 15 residues. The CDR3 loop reads CASSQGLGGADTQYF. DNA of the CDR3: TGCGCCAGCAGCCAAGGTCTAGGGGGTGCAGATACGCAGTATTTT.

This sequence joins TRBV19 and TRBJ2-5, with TRBD2 matching over 7 bases. Germline lookup yields CDR1 LNHDA and CDR2 SQIVND (reference sequence). This CDR3 spans 14 amino acids. V was pared by 9 bases and J by 5 bases, with 12 bases of the junction left unmatched. The CDR3 region has the DNA TGTGCCAGCCAAAAACCCGGGAGGCCGGAGACCCAGTACTTC. It codes for CASQKPGRPETQYF. Filled out from reference TRBV19 and TRBJ2-5, the complete variable domain reads DGGITQSPKYLFRKEGQNVTLSCEQNLNHDAMYWYRQDPGQGLRLIYYSQIVNDFQKGDIAEGYSVSREKKESFPLTVTSAQKNPTAFYLCASQKPGRPETQYFGPGTRLLVL.

The CDR3 loop reads CASSQRGGWNEKLFF. The CDR3 nucleotides read TGTGCCAGCAGCCAACGCGGGGGCTGGAATGAAAAACTGTTTTTT. The V and J genes are TRBV3-1 (or the pseudogene TRBV3-2) and TRBJ1-4; D is possibly TRBD1 (6 bases). The CDR3 is 15 residues long. With 2 bases removed from V and 5 bases from J, the gap between germline ends came to 12 bases. CDR1 is LGHDT, CDR2 YNNKEL, per germline (reference sequence).

The chain employs TRBV2 and TRBJ2-3, with 10 nucleotides matching TRBD2. Germline V gene sequence: CDR1 SNHLY, CDR2 FYNNEI. Trimming removed 2 bases from V and 14 bases from J; junction bases left unmatched: 10. This CDR3 is 14 amino acids long. The CDR3 DNA is TGTGCCAGCAGTGAAAGCCCCCTAGCGGGAGTTCCGTATTTT. It specifies CASSESPLAGVPYF.

V and J are TRBV6-1 and TRBJ1-2; D gene unclear. Looked up from germline, CDR1 is MNHNS and CDR2 is SASEGT. The CDR3 extends over 13 amino acids. Trimming took 7 bases from V and 3 from J, leaving 12 bases between them. CDR3 sequence (DNA): TGTGCCAGCACCTATGAGGGCTACTATGGCTACACCTTC. Protein product: CASTYEGYYGYTF.

This chain links TRBV5-4 with TRBJ2-1, with TRBD2 identical over 11 bases. This CDR3 has 14 residues. With V trimmed by 4 bases and J by 8 bases, 5 bases remained unmatched. The V gene's germline CDR1 is SGHNT and CDR2 YYREEE (reference sequence). CDR3 sequence reads: CASSPGTSGYEQFF. In nucleotides, the CDR3 is TGTGCCAGCAGCCCGGGGACTAGCGGCTATGAGCAGTTCTTC. Based on the CDR3 plus reference TRBV5-4 and TRBJ2-1, the full variable domain is ETGVTQSPTHLIKTRGQQVTLRCSSQSGHNTVSWYQQALGQGPQFIFQYYREEENGRGNFPPRFSGLQFPNYSSELNVNALELDDSALYLCASSPGTSGYEQFFGPGTRLTVL.

This chain joins TRBV2 and TRBJ2-7, with D tentatively TRBD1 (7 bases). The CDR3 extends over 16 amino acids. Trimming pared 2 bases from V and 2 bases from J, leaving 16 bases between. In germline, CDR1 is SNHLY, CDR2 FYNNEI. CDR3 amino acids: CASSENREDRTYEQYF. In DNA form, the CDR3 reads TGTGCCAGCAGTGAAAATAGGGAGGACAGGACCTACGAGCAGTACTTC.

The V and J genes are TRBV4-2 and TRBJ2-1; 7 bases align to TRBD2. J was trimmed by 5 bases and V by 0 bases; bases with no gene match: 13. Germline V gene lookup returns CDR1 LGHNA and CDR2 YNFKEQ. The CDR3 contains 18 residues. The CDR3 reads CASSQDQAGREYDNEQFF. The CDR3 DNA follows: TGTGCCAGCAGCCAAGATCAAGCGGGGAGGGAGTATGACAATGAGCAGTTCTTC.

The genes are TRBV2 and TRBJ2-2, with D possibly TRBD2 on 6 matching bases. The length of the CDR3 is 16 residues. V was shortened by 1 base and J by 4 bases, with 13 bases between the two germline ends. From germline, CDR1 is SNHLY and CDR2 FYNNEI. The chain's CDR3 is CASSEVGGMVTGELFF. In DNA, the CDR3 is TGTGCCAGCAGTGAAGTTGGGGGGATGGTCACCGGGGAGCTGTTTTTT. Based on the CDR3 plus reference TRBV2 and TRBJ2-2, the full variable domain is EPEVTQTPSHQVTQMGQEVILRCVPISNHLYFYWYRQILGQKVEFLVSFYNNEISEKSEIFDDQFSVERPDGSNFTLKIRSTKLEDSAMYFCASSEVGGMVTGELFFGEGSRLTVL.